This T cell receptor beta chain was captured by sequencing in a study of T-cell memory formation after mild COVID-19. At the level of the study: Across donors, TCR clusters were largely donor specific. General study results and limits: Second-wave clones peaking on day 37 lacked confirmed SARS-CoV-2 specificity. While clones contracting from day 15 to 85 were balanced between CD4 and CD8, later expanders leaned CD4+.

In germline, CDR1 is SGHRS, CDR2 YFSETQ. The V gene lost 0 bases and the J gene lost 5 bases, with 11 bases spanning the gap. The CDR3 has 14 amino acids. In regard to this clonotype: The antigen remains undetermined.

TCRdb independently ran MiXCR on the 5' RACE reads; one entry per CDR3 protein. The profile shows hundreds of thousands of distinct CDR3 sequences, about 20% of them singletons. The sequenced sample consisted of PBMCs or a T cell subset sorted from them (not recorded which). The V call is TRBV5-1, the J call TRBJ1-2, with unresolved D. The sequence was collected from an adult woman who had mild COVID-19 (a few samples of this study predate the infection). Cell type and time point are not known. This chain's CDR3 is CASSLERPLYGYTF. Written as DNA, the CDR3 is TGCGCCAGCAGCTTGGAACGACCACTGTATGGCTACACCTTC.